Each of the 22 T cell receptor beta chains below was sequenced from the same sample in a study of blood T cell repertoires in COVID-19. Profiled with immunoSEQ multiplex PCR; TCRdb holds only in-frame clones, not every one. The data hold about 81,000 clones, with around nine tenths observed a single time. Sequencing input: peripheral blood. These TCRs come from an older man with active or convalescent COVID-19.

The chain carries TRBV3-1 (or the pseudogene TRBV3-2) and TRBJ2-3; D is possibly TRBD1 (6 bases). V was shortened by 5 bases and J by 4 bases, with 25 bases between the two germline ends. This CDR3 spans 18 amino acids. From germline, CDR1 is LGHDT and CDR2 YNNKEL (reference sequence). CDR3: CASSTRGGWGLESDTQYF. CDR3 nucleotide sequence: TGTGCCAGCAGCACAAGAGGGGGTTGGGGGTTGGAGTCAGATACGCAGTATTTT.

This clone occurred once. V usage is TRBV15 and J usage is TRBJ2-2; the D gene is possibly TRBD2 (7 bases). Trimming stripped 1 base from V and 1 base from J, with 16 bases between. The CDR3 consists of 18 residues. CDR1 is LNHNV, CDR2 YYDKDF, per germline (reference sequence). CDR3 bases: TGTGCCACCAGCAGAGCGGGAGCGGGACACTTGAACACCGGGGAGCTGTTTTTT. Translation gives CATSRAGAGHLNTGELFF.

The chain is built from TRBV6-5 and TRBJ2-7; TRBD2 might be the D (5 bases). The CDR3 consists of 12 residues. V was cut by 6 bases and J by 6 bases, with 12 bases left in between. Germline CDR1 is MNHEY and CDR2 is SVGAGI. The CDR3: CASRQNEGEQYF. CDR3 DNA sequence: TGTGCCAGCAGACAAAACGAGGGCGAGCAGTACTTC.

V is TRBV29-1 and J is TRBJ2-6; 10 bases line up with TRBD1. After removal of 7 bases from V and 0 bases from J, the junction contained 9 bases not matched to a gene. Germline values: CDR1 SQVTM, CDR2 ANQGSEA. The CDR3 totals 17 residues. The CDR3 sequence: CSAWTGGDLSGANVLTF. The CDR3 nucleotides are TGCAGCGCTTGGACAGGGGGGGACCTCTCTGGGGCCAACGTCCTGACTTTC.

The chain recombines TRBV9 with TRBJ1-3, with D possibly TRBD1 on 5 matching bases. Trimming removed 0 bases from V and 3 bases from J, with 10 bases in between. The CDR3 runs to 15 residues. Germline lookup yields CDR1 SGDLS and CDR2 YYNGEE. CDR3 region: CASSVGGRVGNTIYF. The CDR3, as DNA: TGTGCCAGCAGCGTAGGGGGCAGGGTTGGAAACACCATATATTTT.

This sequence joins TRBV4-1 and TRBJ2-3, with 7 positions matching TRBD2. Germline CDR1 is MGHRA and CDR2 is YSYEKL. The J segment lost 3 bases and the V segment lost 6 bases, leaving 6 bases of the junction unmatched. The CDR3 consists of 14 residues. As DNA, the CDR3 is TGCGCCAGCAGGGCCCGCGGGAGAACAGATACGCAGTATTTT. This sequence encodes CASRARGRTDTQYF.

J is TRBJ1-6 and V is TRBV5-1; 7 nucleotides align to TRBD1. Germline loops: CDR1 SGHRS, CDR2 YFSETQ. V lost 6 bases to trimming and J lost 7 bases; unmatched junction nucleotides: 19. The CDR3 loop spans 18 amino acids. CDR3 sequence (DNA): TGCGCCAGCATTCCTCCGGTAGACCGGGACAGATTAAATTCACCCCTCCACTTT. It codes for CASIPPVDRDRLNSPLHF.

The rearrangement links TRBV24-1 to TRBJ1-2; D call uncertain. CDR1 and CDR2 from the germline V gene are KGHDR and SFDVKD. Trimming took off 1 base at V and 13 bases at J, with 18 bases between the two ends. The CDR3 has 14 residues. The CDR3 bases are TGTGCCACCAGTGATTTAAAAGTCTCCGGAGGAGTCACCTTC. Translated: CATSDLKVSGGVTF.

This chain connects TRBV5-1 to TRBJ2-2; TRBD1 matches at 11 bases. This CDR3 is built from 15 residues. J gave up 4 bases and V 6 bases, and 5 bases lay outside the gene matches. Germline lookup yields CDR1 SGHRS and CDR2 YFSETQ. This chain's CDR3 is CASTRDRGSTGELFF. The CDR3 DNA follows: TGCGCCAGCACCCGGGACAGGGGGTCCACCGGGGAGCTGTTTTTT.

J is TRBJ1-1 and V is TRBV7-2; no definite D call. Trimming removed 7 bases at V and 2 bases at J, with 11 bases between. The CDR3 is 13 residues long. Germline CDR1 SGHTA, CDR2 FQGNSA. The CDR3 DNA sequence: TGTGCCAGCACTCGGGGTCCTAACACTGAAGCTTTCTTT. Its translation: CASTRGPNTEAFF.

This clone was found once. The V call is TRBV9, the J call TRBJ2-1; no definite D call. Trimming stripped 3 bases from V and 5 bases from J, with 12 bases between. Per the germline V gene, CDR1 is SGDLS and CDR2 is YYNGEE. This CDR3 comprises 14 residues. For the CDR3, the DNA is TGTGCCAGCAGCGCCGGTCTATTCGACAATGAGCAGTTCTTC. Protein sequence: CASSAGLFDNEQFF.

V usage is TRBV28 and J usage is TRBJ1-5; TRBD1 might be the D (5 bases). The CDR3 extends over 13 amino acids. Trimming removed 6 bases from V and 5 bases from J, with 11 bases in between. Germline V CDR1 and CDR2: MDHEN, SYDVKM. CDR3 in amino acids: CASRIRVYQPQHF. The CDR3 DNA reads as TGTGCCAGCAGAATCAGGGTTTATCAGCCCCAGCATTTT.

This sequence joins TRBV12-3 or TRBV12-4 and TRBJ1-3, with D uncertain. V was shortened by 2 bases and J by 9 bases, with 11 bases between the two germline ends. This CDR3 spans 13 amino acids. The CDR3 DNA reads as TGTGCCAGCAGTTTATTGGGCGGAGGCACCATATATTTT. Protein product: CASSLLGGGTIYF.

On this clone itself: The same CDR3 also results from other DNA sequences found in this sample. V and J are TRBV20-1 and TRBJ1-2, with D maybe TRBD1 (5 bases). Germline V gene sequence: CDR1 DFQATT, CDR2 SNEGSKA (reference sequence). CDR3 length: 11 residues. V lost 3 bases, J lost 8 bases, and 10 bases lay in between. CDR3 in amino acids: CSASNRGGYTF. The CDR3, as DNA: TGCAGTGCTAGCAACCGGGGGGGCTACACCTTC.

The chain joins TRBV6-6 to TRBJ2-7; 10 bases are a match to TRBD2. V lost 6 bases to trimming and J lost 0 bases; unmatched junction nucleotides: 8. The CDR3 covers 16 residues. From germline, CDR1 is MNHNY and CDR2 SVGAGI (reference sequence). CDR3 protein: CASRPIAGGHSYEQYF. The CDR3 coding sequence is TGTGCCAGCAGACCGATAGCGGGGGGCCACTCCTACGAGCAGTACTTC.

The chain is built from TRBV9 and TRBJ1-4, with D hard to call. The germline CDR1 and CDR2 sequences are SGDLS and YYNGEE. Trimming removed 4 bases at V and 4 bases at J, with 11 bases between. This CDR3 has 14 amino acids. The CDR3 DNA reads TGTGCCAGCAGCCCCCGCGGAGATAATGAAAAACTGTTTTTT. It translates to CASSPRGDNEKLFF.

For this clone: The same CDR3 is also encoded by other DNA sequences in this sample. V and J are TRBV7-2 and TRBJ1-5; D not resolved. Trimming cost V 8 bases and J 5 bases, with 13 bases left between them. The CDR3 has 13 residues. Germline assignment: CDR1 SGHTA and CDR2 FQGNSA. The CDR3 spells CASSRGRDQPQHF. CDR3 nucleotides: TGTGCCAGCTCCCGTGGGCGAGATCAGCCCCAGCATTTT.

The chain is built from TRBV5-6 and TRBJ2-2; the D gene is possibly TRBD2 (6 bases). The CDR3 spans 14 residues. Trimming pared 2 bases from V and 8 bases from J, leaving 13 bases between. Germline V gene data show CDR1 as SGHDT and CDR2 as YYEEEE. CDR3 DNA: TGTGCCAGCAGCTTCTTGCGGGGCGTGGGGGAGCTGTTTTTT. This encodes CASSFLRGVGELFF.

This sequence joins TRBV7-3 and TRBJ2-5, with D perhaps matching TRBD1 (5 bases). V gave up 3 bases and J gave up 4 bases, with 9 bases separating them. The CDR3 is made up of 13 amino acids. Germline CDR1 is SGHTA and CDR2 is FQGTGA. CDR3 bases: TGTGCCAGCAGCTTCCAGGGCGGAGAGACCCAGTACTTC. It is translated as CASSFQGGETQYF.

This chain joins TRBV5-6 and TRBJ2-3; 7 nucleotides match TRBD1. Looked up from germline, CDR1 is SGHDT and CDR2 is YYEEEE. With V trimmed by 4 bases and J by 6 bases, 11 bases remained unmatched. This CDR3 comprises 15 residues. The CDR3 spells CASSTGQFSSDTQYF. CDR3 nucleotides: TGTGCCAGCAGCACGGGACAGTTTTCTTCGGATACGCAGTATTTT.

CDR3 amino acids: CASSLVIRLAGDNEQFF. The CDR3 nucleotides are TGTGCCAGCAGCTTGGTCATTCGACTAGCGGGGGACAATGAGCAGTTCTTC. The gene calls are TRBV5-4 and TRBJ2-1, with 12 bases matching TRBD2. The CDR3 loop spans 17 amino acids. Germline V gene sequence: CDR1 SGHNT, CDR2 YYREEE (reference sequence). After removal of 0 bases from V and 5 bases from J, the junction contained 6 bases not matched to a gene.

CDR3 residues: CASSRGQERGEQFF. CDR3 DNA: TGCGCCAGCAGCCGAGGTCAGGAAAGGGGTGAGCAGTTCTTC. The J gene is TRBJ2-1, the V gene TRBV4-1, with a weak D call TRBD1 (5 bases). V dropped 4 bases and J dropped 9 bases, with 16 bases sitting between them. Per the germline V gene, CDR1 is MGHRA and CDR2 is YSYEKL. This CDR3 contains 14 residues.